The source of this T cell receptor (beta chain) is a study of blood T cell repertoires in COVID-19. Study context: Acute and convalescent COVID-19 specimens originated in the United States, Italy and Spain. T cells, B-cell-depleted T cells, or PBMCs provided the cDNA or gDNA that served as material.

J lost 4 bases, V lost 4 bases, and 3 bases had no gene match. Germline lookup yields CDR1 LNHNV and CDR2 YYDKDF (reference sequence). This CDR3 region has 15 residues. Per the original methods: Counts of nucleated cells, estimated from reference gene primer amplification, were obtained. Sequenced by immunoSEQ multiplex PCR; TCRdb stores in-frame clones only, minus some. The DNA gave D and trimming, while V, J and clone size come from that table. The table has about 50,000 clones, 86% seen once; the top ten hold under 15%. The chain is built from TRBV15 and TRBJ2-5; 13 positions match TRBD2. The origin of this receptor is a human donor in a cohort sampled during active COVID-19. The sequenced sample was peripheral blood. The CDR3: CATSILAGGLETQYF. CDR3 DNA: TGTGCCACCAGCATACTAGCGGGGGGGCTAGAGACCCAGTACTTC. The whole variable domain, remainder taken from reference TRBV15 and TRBJ2-5, is DAMVIQNPRYQVTQFGKPVTLSCSQTLNHNVMYWYQQKSSQAPKLLFHYYDKDFNNEADTPDNFQSRRPNTSFCFLDIRSPGLGDTAMYLCATSILAGGLETQYFGPGTRLLVL.